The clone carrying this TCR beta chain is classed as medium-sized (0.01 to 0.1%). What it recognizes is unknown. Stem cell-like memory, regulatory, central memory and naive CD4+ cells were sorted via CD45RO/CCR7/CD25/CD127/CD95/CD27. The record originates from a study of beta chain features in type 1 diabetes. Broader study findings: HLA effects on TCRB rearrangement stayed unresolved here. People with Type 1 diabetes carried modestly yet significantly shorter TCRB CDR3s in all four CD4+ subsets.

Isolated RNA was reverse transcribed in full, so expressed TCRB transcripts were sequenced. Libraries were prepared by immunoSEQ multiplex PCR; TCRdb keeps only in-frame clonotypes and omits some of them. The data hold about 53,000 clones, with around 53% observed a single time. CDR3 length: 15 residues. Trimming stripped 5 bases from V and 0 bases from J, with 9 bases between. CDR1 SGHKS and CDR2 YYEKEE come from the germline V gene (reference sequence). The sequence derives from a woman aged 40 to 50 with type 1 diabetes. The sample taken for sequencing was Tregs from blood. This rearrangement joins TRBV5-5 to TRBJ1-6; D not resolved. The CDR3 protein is CASRDKSSYNSPLHF. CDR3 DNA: TGTGCCAGCAGAGACAAGAGCTCCTATAATTCACCCCTCCACTTT.